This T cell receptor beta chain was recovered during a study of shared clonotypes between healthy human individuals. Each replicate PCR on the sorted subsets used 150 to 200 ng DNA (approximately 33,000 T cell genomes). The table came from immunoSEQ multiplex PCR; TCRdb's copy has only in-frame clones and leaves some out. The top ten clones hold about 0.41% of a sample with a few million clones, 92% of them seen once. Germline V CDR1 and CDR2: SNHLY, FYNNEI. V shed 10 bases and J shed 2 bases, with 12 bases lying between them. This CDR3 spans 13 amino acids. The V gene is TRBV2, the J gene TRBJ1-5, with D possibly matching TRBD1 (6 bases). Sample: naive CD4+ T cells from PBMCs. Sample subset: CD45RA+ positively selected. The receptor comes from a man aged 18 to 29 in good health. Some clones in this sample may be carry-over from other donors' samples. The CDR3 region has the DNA TGTGCCATGAGGGGGGAAGGCAATCAGCCCCAGCATTTT. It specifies CAMRGEGNQPQHF.